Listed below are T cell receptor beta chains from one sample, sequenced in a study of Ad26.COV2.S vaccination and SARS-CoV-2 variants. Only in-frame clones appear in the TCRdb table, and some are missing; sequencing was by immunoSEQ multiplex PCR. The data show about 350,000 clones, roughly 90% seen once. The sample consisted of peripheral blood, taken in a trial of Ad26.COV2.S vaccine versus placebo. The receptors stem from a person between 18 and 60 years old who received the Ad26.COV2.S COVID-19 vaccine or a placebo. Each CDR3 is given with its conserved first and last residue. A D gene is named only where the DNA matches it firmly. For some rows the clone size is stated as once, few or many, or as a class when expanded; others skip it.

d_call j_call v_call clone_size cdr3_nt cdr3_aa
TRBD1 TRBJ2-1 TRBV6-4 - TGTGCCAGCAGCGAGACAGGGGACGGGCCCAATGAGCAGTTCTTC CASSETGDGPNEQFF
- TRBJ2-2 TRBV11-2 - TGTGCCAGCAGCTTAGCAAACACCGGGGAGCTGTTTTTT CASSLANTGELFF
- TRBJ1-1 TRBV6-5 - TGTGCCAGCAGGCGGACAGTTTTTGGGGCCACTGAAGCTTTCTTT CASRRTVFGATEAFF
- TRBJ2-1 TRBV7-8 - TGTGCCAGCAGCTCCCACAGGGATGAGCAGTTCTTC CASSSHRDEQFF
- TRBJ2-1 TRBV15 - TGTGCCACCAGCTCCCCCCAACGGGAGAGGAAGGATGAGCAGTTCTTC CATSSPQRERKDEQFF
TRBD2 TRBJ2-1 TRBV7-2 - TGTGCCAGCAGCTTAGATGCAGCGGGGGGGCAGGAGCAGTTCTTC CASSLDAAGGQEQFF
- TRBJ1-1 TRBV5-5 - TGTGCCAGCAGCCGACAGGAGAACATGAACACTGAAGCTTTCTTT CASSRQENMNTEAFF
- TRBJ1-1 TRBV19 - TGTGCCAGTAGCCCTCAGGGGTACACTGAAGCTTTCTTT CASSPQGYTEAFF
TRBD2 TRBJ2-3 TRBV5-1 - TGCGCCAGCAGCCTAGGACTAGCGGGGGACACAGATACGCAGTATTTT CASSLGLAGDTDTQYF
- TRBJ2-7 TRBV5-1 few TGCGCCAGCAGCGTGAGCCCTAGCTACGAGCAGTACTTC CASSVSPSYEQYF
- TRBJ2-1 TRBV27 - TGTGCCAGCAGTTTATATCAGTCAAGTCTCCTACAGAATGAGCAGTTCTTC CASSLYQSSLLQNEQFF
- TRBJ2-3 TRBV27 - TGTGCCAGCAGTTTATCCAGCACAGATACGCAGTATTTT CASSLSSTDTQYF
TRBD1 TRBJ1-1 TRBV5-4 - TGTGCCAGCAGCTTGCACAGGGGCACTGAAGCTTTCTTT CASSLHRGTEAFF
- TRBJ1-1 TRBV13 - TGTGCCAGCAGCTCCGGGACATCTAACACTGAAGCTTTCTTT CASSSGTSNTEAFF
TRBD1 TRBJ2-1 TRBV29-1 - TGCAGCGTTTTTCCCAGGGGGACCACGAGGAATGAGCAGTTCTTC CSVFPRGTTRNEQFF
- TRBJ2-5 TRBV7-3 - TGTGCCAGCAGCCCCCCGGGACAAAAAGAGACCCAGTACTTC CASSPPGQKETQYF
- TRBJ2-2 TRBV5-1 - TGCGCCAGCAGCTTGGGGGGCGGCGGGACGTCTGGGGAGCTGTTTTTT CASSLGGGGTSGELFF
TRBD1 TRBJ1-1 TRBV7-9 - TGTGCCAGCAGCCCGGGACAGGGTGGAACTGAAGCTTTCTTT CASSPGQGGTEAFF
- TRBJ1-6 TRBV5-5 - TGTGCCAGCAGCCGCTTTTCCTATAATTCACCCCTCCACTTT CASSRFSYNSPLHF
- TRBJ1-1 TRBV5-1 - TGCGCCAGCAGCTTGAACGACGGTTTGAACACTGAAGCTTTCTTT CASSLNDGLNTEAFF
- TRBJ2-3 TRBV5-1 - TGCGCCAGCAGCAGGGGATTAGAAACAGATACGCAGTATTTT CASSRGLETDTQYF
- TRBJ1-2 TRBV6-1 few TGTGCCAGCAGTGAACGACGGTACTATGGCTACACCTTC CASSERRYYGYTF
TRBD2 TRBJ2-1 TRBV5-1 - TGCGCCAGCAGCTACCGCGAGACTCGCGGGGGGGCGGGGCAGTTCTTC CASSYRETRGGAGQFF
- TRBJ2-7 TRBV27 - TGTGCCAGCAGTTTAGGACCTCCCGATTTCTCCTACGAGCAGTACTTC CASSLGPPDFSYEQYF
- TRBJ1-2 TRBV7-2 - TGTGCCAGCAGCTTAGTAATAGAGGGGGGCTATGGCTACACCTTC CASSLVIEGGYGYTF
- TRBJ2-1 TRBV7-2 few TGTGCCAGCAGCTTAGCCCTGGGCGATGAGCAGTTCTTC CASSLALGDEQFF
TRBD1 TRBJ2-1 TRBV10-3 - TGTGCCATCAGTGAGTCGACAGGGGGCACCGGCAATGAGCAGTTCTTC CAISESTGGTGNEQFF
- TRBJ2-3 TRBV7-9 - TGTGCCAGCAGTCTATTAAGGTGGGAGGCAGATACGCAGTATTTT CASSLLRWEADTQYF
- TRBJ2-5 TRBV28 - TGTGCCAGCAGTCGGAGGGGGGGCGGAAAAGAGACCCAGTACTTC CASSRRGGGKETQYF
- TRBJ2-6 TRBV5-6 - TGTGCCAGCAGCTTGGGGAGGCGTAGCTCTGGGGCCAACGTCCTGACTTTC CASSLGRRSSGANVLTF
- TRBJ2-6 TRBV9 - TGTGCCAGCAGCCCCAGCTCTGGGGCCAACGTCCTGACTTTC CASSPSSGANVLTF
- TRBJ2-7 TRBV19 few TGTGCCAGTAGCAGGGGGGGCCCCTTGCAGCAGTACTTC CASSRGGPLQQYF
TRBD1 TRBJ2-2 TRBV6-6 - TGTGCCACCGGGACAGCGAACACCGGGGAGCTGTTTTTT CATGTANTGELFF
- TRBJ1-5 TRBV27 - TGTGCCAGCAGTGCGGGGGGGGATCAGCCCCAGCATTTT CASSAGGDQPQHF
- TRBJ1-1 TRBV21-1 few TGTGCCAGCAGCATAAGACAGGGCTTTTGGACTGAAGCTTTCTTT CASSIRQGFWTEAFF
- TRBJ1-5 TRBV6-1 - TGTGCCAGCAGTGAAGCGACAGGTACCAATCAGCCCCAGCATTTT CASSEATGTNQPQHF
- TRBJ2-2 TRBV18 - TGTGCCAGCTCACCACTCCCTCGCGTAGCCGGGGAGCTGTTTTTT CASSPLPRVAGELFF
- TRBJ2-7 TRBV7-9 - TGTGCCAGCAGCTTTATCCGGGACGCCAGCTCCTACGAGCAGTACTTC CASSFIRDASSYEQYF
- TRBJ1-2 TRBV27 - TGTGCCAGCAGTACCCACCCCCACAGTACCTATGGCTACACCTTC CASSTHPHSTYGYTF
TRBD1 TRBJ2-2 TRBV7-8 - TGTGCCAGCAGATGGGACAGGCGGTCCGGGGAGCTGTTTTTT CASRWDRRSGELFF
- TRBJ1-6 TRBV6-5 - TGTGCCAGCAGTACGTTGAGCTCCTATAATTCACCCCTCCACTTT CASSTLSSYNSPLHF
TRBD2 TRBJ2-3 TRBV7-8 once TGTGCCAGCAGCTCGGAGGTGGGGGGGGTGACAGATACGCAGTATTTT CASSSEVGGVTDTQYF
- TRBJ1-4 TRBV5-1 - TGCGCCAGCAGCTTGACGGCGGTTGGCGAAAAACTGTTTTTT CASSLTAVGEKLFF